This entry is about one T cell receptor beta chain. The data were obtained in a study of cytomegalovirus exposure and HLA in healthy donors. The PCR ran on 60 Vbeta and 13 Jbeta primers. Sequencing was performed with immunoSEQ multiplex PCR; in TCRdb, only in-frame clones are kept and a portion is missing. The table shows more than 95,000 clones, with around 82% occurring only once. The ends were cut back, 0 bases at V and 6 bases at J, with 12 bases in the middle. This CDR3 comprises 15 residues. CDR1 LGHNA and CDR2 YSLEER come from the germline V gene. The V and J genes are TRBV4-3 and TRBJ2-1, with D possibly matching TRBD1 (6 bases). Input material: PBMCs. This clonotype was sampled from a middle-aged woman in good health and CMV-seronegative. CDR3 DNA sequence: TGCGCCAGCAGCCAAGATCAGGGGACGGGCAATGAGCAGTTCTTC. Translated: CASSQDQGTGNEQFF.